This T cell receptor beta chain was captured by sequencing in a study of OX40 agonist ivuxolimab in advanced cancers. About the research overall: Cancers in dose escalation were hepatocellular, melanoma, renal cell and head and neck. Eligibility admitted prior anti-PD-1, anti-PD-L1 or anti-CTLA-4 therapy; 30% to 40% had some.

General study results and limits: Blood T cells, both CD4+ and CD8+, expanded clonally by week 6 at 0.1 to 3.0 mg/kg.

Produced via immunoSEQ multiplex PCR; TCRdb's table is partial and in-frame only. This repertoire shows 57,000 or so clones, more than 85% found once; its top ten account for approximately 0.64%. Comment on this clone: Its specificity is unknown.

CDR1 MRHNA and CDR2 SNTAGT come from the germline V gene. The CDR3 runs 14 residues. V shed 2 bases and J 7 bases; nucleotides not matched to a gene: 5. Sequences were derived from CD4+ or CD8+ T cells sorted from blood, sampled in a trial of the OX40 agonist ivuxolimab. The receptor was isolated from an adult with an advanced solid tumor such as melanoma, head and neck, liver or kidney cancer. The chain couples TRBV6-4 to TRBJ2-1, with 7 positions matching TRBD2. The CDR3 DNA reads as TGTGCCAGCAGTGACCAGGGAGGGATTAATGAGCAGTTCTTC. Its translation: CASSDQGGINEQFF.